Below, 22 T cell receptor beta chains from the same sample are listed, as sequenced in a study of shared clonotypes between healthy human individuals (dated by TCRdb to the early 2020s). CD8 naive samples were obtained by positive selection for CCR7 among CD45RO-negative cells, yielding a CD45RA+CCR7+ population from which TemRA cells were excluded. The receptor library was made with the immunoSEQ multiplex PCR assay. Here the immuneACCESS table is served through TCRdb, limited to in-frame sequences with V and J called. Missing clones are a known gap in these copies; in checked studies unresolved V genes cover under half, and the rest lacks a known reason. Here the sample has roughly 2,000,000 clones; about 95% occur a single time. The ten largest clones add up to roughly 1.2% of the sample. Sequencing was performed on naive CD8+ T cells sorted from blood. Per the publication, the cell subset or site label means: CD45RA+CCR7+. These receptors were taken from a man aged 18 to 29 in good health.

The chain employs TRBV7-4 and TRBJ2-7; TRBD2 matches 14 bases. The CDR3 is 18 residues long. The junction had 16 bases not matched to a gene; V was cut back by 6 bases and J by 6 bases. Germline values: CDR1 SGHVT, CDR2 SQSDAQ. The CDR3 region has the DNA TGTGCCAGCAGTCCCACCCCGACTAGCGGGAGGGACCTGAGCGAGCAGTACTTC. It translates to CASSPTPTSGRDLSEQYF.

This clone was counted a single time. This rearrangement joins TRBV4-1 to TRBJ1-5, with 8 bases that match TRBD1. Per the germline V gene, CDR1 is MGHRA and CDR2 is YSYEKL. J was trimmed by 11 bases and V by 3 bases; bases with no gene match: 18. The length of the CDR3 is 17 residues. The CDR3 coding sequence is TGCGCCAGCAGCCATACGCTCTTTGGACAGGGTTTGATGTCCCAGCATTTT. Amino acids: CASSHTLFGQGLMSQHF.

The rearrangement joins TRBV7-8 to TRBJ2-7; D is undetermined. This CDR3 region has 12 residues. The V gene lost 5 bases and the J gene lost 4 bases, with 9 bases spanning the gap. The germline CDR1 and CDR2 sequences are SGHVS and FQNEAQ. CDR3 sequence: CASSPGSYEQYF. The CDR3 nucleotides read TGTGCCAGCAGCCCTGGAAGTTACGAGCAGTACTTC.

The chain joins TRBV19 to TRBJ2-1; 9 bases match TRBD2. The CDR3 consists of 18 residues. The germline CDR1 and CDR2 sequences are LNHDA and SQIVND (reference sequence). V shed 5 bases and J 4 bases; nucleotides not matched to a gene: 15. CDR3 in DNA: TGTGCCAGTAGTTTAGCTAGCGGGGAGGGGGGTGGGTACAATGAGCAGTTCTTC. Translated: CASSLASGEGGGYNEQFF.

The chain links TRBV27 to TRBJ2-7; D is undetermined. This CDR3 comprises 17 residues. CDR1 is MNHEY and CDR2 is SMNVEV in the germline V gene (reference sequence). The ends were cut back, 4 bases at V and 5 bases at J, with 24 bases in the middle. DNA of the CDR3: TGTGCCAGCAGTTCGAGAGAGAATTTTGGGGTATGGAACGAGCAGTACTTC. Translation: CASSSRENFGVWNEQYF.

To note about this clone: Other DNA sequences of this sample code for an identical CDR3. CDR3 amino acids: CASSLSSTEAFF. For the CDR3, the DNA is TGTGCCAGCAGCTTGAGTAGCACTGAAGCTTTCTTT. V and J are TRBV7-9 and TRBJ1-1; the D is unclear. The germline gives CDR1 SEHNR, CDR2 FQNEAQ (reference sequence). The CDR3 length is 12 residues. Trimming stripped 3 bases from V and 4 bases from J, with 6 bases between.

This CDR3 is CASITGTGAPNSPLHF. Here the CDR3 DNA reads TGCGCCAGCATCACCGGGACAGGGGCCCCTAATTCACCCCTCCACTTT. The chain joins TRBV23-1 to TRBJ1-6; 10 nucleotides align to TRBD1. TRBV23-1 is an open reading frame, and its role is uncertain. After removal of 7 bases from V and 6 bases from J, the junction contained 9 bases not matched to a gene. The CDR3 length is 16 residues.

The chain is built from TRBV5-6 and TRBJ2-7; no firm D call. CDR3 size: 13 residues. Germline values: CDR1 SGHDT, CDR2 YYEEEE. V shed 2 bases and J shed 5 bases, with 11 bases lying between them. The CDR3 loop reads CASSFRNLHEQYF. Here the CDR3 DNA reads TGTGCCAGCAGCTTTCGAAATTTGCACGAGCAGTACTTC.

The V call is TRBV5-1, the J call TRBJ2-1; no clear D gene. The germline gives CDR1 SGHRS, CDR2 YFSETQ. Trimming cost V 0 bases and J 9 bases, with 10 bases left between them. The CDR3 is 13 amino acids. The CDR3 spells CASSLEGPGEQFF. CDR3 DNA: TGCGCCAGCAGCTTGGAAGGGCCGGGTGAGCAGTTCTTC.

This clone was detected a few times. The sample holds other DNA sequences that translate to the same CDR3. V gene TRBV4-3 combines with J gene TRBJ2-7, with 13 bases fitting TRBD2. Germline V gene sequence: CDR1 LGHNA, CDR2 YSLEER. With 1 base clipped from V and 4 bases from J, the junction kept 1 base outside the gene matches. This CDR3 has 15 residues. Written as DNA, the CDR3 is TGCGCCAGCAGCCAAGGGACTAGCGGGAGATACGAGCAGTACTTC. Amino acid sequence: CASSQGTSGRYEQYF.

The rearrangement joins TRBV6-1 to TRBJ2-7; possible D gene TRBD2, 5 bases. V was cut by 4 bases and J by 3 bases, with 16 bases left in between. The CDR3 contains 15 residues. Germline CDR1 MNHNS, CDR2 SASEGT. CDR3 in amino acids: CASSAGLSGGYEQYF. For the CDR3, the DNA is TGTGCCAGCAGTGCCGGACTTTCTGGAGGCTACGAGCAGTACTTC.

This chain joins TRBV29-1 and TRBJ2-1; 7 positions agree with TRBD1. This CDR3 has 14 residues. From germline, CDR1 is SQVTM and CDR2 ANQGSEA. CDR3 coding DNA: TGCATCCTAAACAGGGGCACTTCAAACAATGAGCAGTTCTTC. This sequence encodes CILNRGTSNNEQFF.

A note on this clone: This same CDR3 is encoded by further DNA sequences in the sample. This chain links TRBV9 with TRBJ2-5; D perhaps matches TRBD2 (6 bases). V dropped 0 bases and J dropped 4 bases, with 13 bases sitting between them. The CDR3 totals 15 residues. Germline lookup yields CDR1 SGDLS and CDR2 YYNGEE. The CDR3 bases are TGTGCCAGCAGCGTAGGGGGTACTAGCCTAGAGACCCAGTACTTC. It translates to CASSVGGTSLETQYF.

The V call is TRBV9, the J call TRBJ1-1; 10 bases fit TRBD1. V dropped 3 bases and J dropped 4; count of bases not matched to a gene: 9. This CDR3 is built from 16 residues. Germline-derived CDR1 and CDR2 are SGDLS and YYNGEE. Here the CDR3 reads CASSETGGGGFTEAFF. Written as DNA, the CDR3 is TGTGCCAGCAGCGAGACAGGGGGCGGCGGTTTCACTGAAGCTTTCTTT.

This clone was seen just once. The chain combines TRBV4-3 with TRBJ2-1; D not certain. CDR3 size: 17 residues. Germline V gene data show CDR1 as LGHNA and CDR2 as YSLEER. V lost 0 bases and J lost 2, with 14 bases in between. The CDR3 region is CASSQDRARSAYNEQFF. In DNA form, the CDR3 reads TGCGCCAGCAGCCAAGATCGGGCGAGATCCGCCTACAATGAGCAGTTCTTC.

V is TRBV9 and J is TRBJ2-2; TRBD2 might be the D (5 bases). The V end was cut by 4 bases, the J end by 7 bases, with 8 bases between. Germline V CDR1 and CDR2: SGDLS, YYNGEE. The CDR3 length is 12 residues. The CDR3 sequence: CASSSGVGELFF. The CDR3, as DNA: TGTGCCAGCAGCTCCGGGGTCGGGGAGCTGTTTTTT.

The chain is built from TRBV11-2 and TRBJ2-3; tentative D call: TRBD2 (5 bases). Trimming removed 8 bases at V and 5 bases at J, with 26 bases between. The CDR3 covers 17 residues. CDR1 is SGHAT, CDR2 FQNNGV, per germline. The CDR3 DNA follows: TGTGCCAGCGGCTCTTTCCGGACTGACTCCGGGGAAGATACGCAGTATTTT. It translates to CASGSFRTDSGEDTQYF.

The genes are TRBV13 and TRBJ1-3, with D unresolved. This CDR3 contains 16 residues. Germline V lookup: CDR1 PRHDT, CDR2 FYEKMQ (reference sequence). V gave up 0 bases and J gave up 0 bases, with 9 bases separating them. As DNA, the CDR3 is TGTGCCAGCAGCTTAGGGGGGTCACCCTCTGGAAACACCATATATTTT. This sequence encodes CASSLGGSPSGNTIYF.

The J gene is TRBJ2-7, the V gene TRBV4-3, with TRBD2 matching 9 bases. Germline lookup yields CDR1 LGHNA and CDR2 YSLEER. V was clipped by 4 bases and J by 3 bases; unmatched bases: 10. The CDR3 totals 16 residues. The CDR3 nucleotides are TGCGCCAGCAGCCCCGAGGGGCGGGAGGGGGACTACGAGCAGTACTTC. Translation: CASSPEGREGDYEQYF.

The V and J genes are TRBV19 and TRBJ2-1, with D possibly being TRBD1 (5 bases). Trimming removed 4 bases at V and 6 bases at J, with 19 bases between. CDR3 length: 16 residues. Looked up from germline, CDR1 is LNHDA and CDR2 is SQIVND (reference sequence). The CDR3: CASSTYTGSLGNEQFF. CDR3 nucleotide sequence: TGTGCCAGTAGTACTTATACAGGTAGCCTGGGCAATGAGCAGTTCTTC.

V and J are TRBV10-1 and TRBJ2-5, with 7 nucleotides matching TRBD2. Unmatched junction bases numbered 7, after V lost 8 bases and J lost 1 base. The CDR3 sequence is 14 residues long. Per germline, CDR1 WNHNN and CDR2 SYGVQD (reference sequence). The CDR3 region has the DNA TGCGCCAGCTCGGGTGGGGGGGGCCAAGAGACCCAGTACTTC. Amino acids: CASSGGGGQETQYF.

CDR3 DNA: TGTGCCAGCAGCGTAGGGGACTATCGGAGCAACGAGCAGTACTTC. Translating gives CASSVGDYRSNEQYF. This chain uses TRBV9 with TRBJ2-7, with 7 bases fitting TRBD2. The CDR3 extends over 15 amino acids. The germline CDR1 and CDR2 sequences are SGDLS and YYNGEE. Trimming at V came to 0 bases and at J to 5 bases, leaving 8 bases not matched to a gene.